This T cell receptor beta chain is from a study of blood T cell repertoires in COVID-19 (dated by TCRdb to about 2020). For the study in its entirety: Samples covering the acute and convalescent phases of COVID-19 were provided by collaborators in the United States, Italy and Spain. The prospective study material was composed of cDNA or gDNA derived from T cells, B-cell-depleted T cells, or PBMCs. Deeply sampled blood TCRbeta repertoires from subjects exposed to, actively infected with, or recovered from COVID-19 were included in the dataset. The repertoires were released in a freely available public database meant as a resource for research on the immune response to SARS-CoV-2. The samples were drawn from two sources: the first 160 participants of the ongoing ImmuneRACE study, and over 950 subjects contributed by 6 global collaborators. The sample metadata nearly always contained a de-identified subject ID, COVID-19 status, age in years and sex. HLA class I and class II types, where available, came from metadata supplied by the sample provider rather than from assay-based typing. Overall study results and their limits: The quantity of clinical and demographic metadata differed by source and by participant and was supplied without curation.

In the case of this clone: Its specific antigen is unknown. No much larger clone exists at a distance of one base, and base qualities are not known.

One collaborating source in Seattle enrolled patients while the patients were actively infected and followed the patients over time throughout the course of disease. The collaborating institutions used their own protocols to collect whole blood in K2EDTA tubes. Collaborator samples were shipped for TCRbeta analysis as frozen whole blood, isolated PBMCs, or DNA extracted from either sample type. Spanning cysteine to phenylalanine, the CDR3 consists of 13 amino acids. Here the CDR3 DNA is all that survives: 39 bases in frame from base 1. Looking up the germline V gene (reference sequence) yields CDR1 LNHDA and CDR2 SQIVND. After removal of 9 bases from V and 7 bases from J, the junction retains 8 bases not matched to a gene. The immunoSEQ Assay, a bias-controlled multiplex PCR, was used to amplify TCRbeta CDR3 regions from genomic DNA. Processing in the source paper ran as follows. Within the assay, amplification of reference gene primers was used to estimate how many nucleated cells each sample contained. To quantify the absolute abundance of each unique TCRbeta CDR3 rearrangement, sequence reads were collapsed and filtered. Productive Simpson clonality was computed per sample as the square root of Simpson's diversity index over productive rearrangements. The immuneACCESS repertoire file appears here via TCRdb, limited to in-frame rearrangements. These files lack a portion of the clones; in checked studies, under half of the deficit traces to unresolved V genes, and the cause of the others is not known. That table furnishes V, J and clone size, whereas the DNA furnished D and trimming. Across this sample there are over 80,000 clones, with approximately 79% seen only once. Jointly, the top ten make up over 3.5% of the sample.

The sequence links TRBV19 to TRBJ2-2, with 7 central nucleotides matching TRBD1. The TCR comes from a man aged 65 to 79 with COVID-19, enrolled during active disease. The sample consisted of peripheral blood. The sequence in DNA is TGTGCCAGGAAAATCCAGGGGGACGGGGAGCTGTTTTTT. It translates as CARKIQGDGELFF.